This TCR beta chain originates from a study of cytomegalovirus exposure and HLA in healthy donors. Overall study results and limits: Across donors, presence/absence analyses took sequencing depth to be roughly uniform. A later analysis reported that several of the most significant clusters appeared to be linked to common viral pathogens, among them Epstein-Barr virus.

This clone was counted only a few times. Its antigen is unknown. The CDR3 loop spans 15 amino acids. Trimming removed 7 bases from V and 6 bases from J; junction bases left unmatched: 10. CDR1 is MDHEN, CDR2 SYDVKM, per germline. As for the donors, each was a healthy bone marrow donor. The PCR was carried out with 60 Vbeta primers and 13 Jbeta primers. Here immunoSEQ multiplex PCR was the method, and the copy in TCRdb shows in-frame clones only, minus some. The data show some 57,000 clones, about 69% seen once. The chain carries TRBV28 and TRBJ2-7, with 12 positions matching TRBD2. This receptor was identified in a woman aged 25-40 years in good health and CMV-seronegative. The material sequenced was PBMCs. The CDR3 sequence is CASTLAGGYLTEQYF. The CDR3 DNA sequence: TGTGCCAGCACCCTAGCGGGAGGGTACCTCACCGAGCAGTACTTC.